These 30 T cell receptor beta chains share one sample of origin, sequenced in a study of T cells in women clearing cervical HPV infection (dated by TCRdb to 2017 to 2018). The library was made by the immunoSEQ multiplex PCR assay. Not all clones reach the TCRdb copy of this immuneACCESS table, which keeps in-frame sequences only. Checked studies attribute under half of the gap to unresolved V genes and leave the rest unexplained. This sample's table contains tens of thousands of clones. Clones ranked in the top ten supply roughly 8.4% of the sample. The sample comprised blood buffy coat. The receptors were sampled from a woman between 18 and 75 years old with a cervical HPV16 infection that either progressed to CIN3+ or cleared (not recorded which).

A word on this clone: With the read ending 3 residues before the CDR3 end, the germline J gene is used to fill in that end. V gene TRBV30 combines with J gene TRBJ2-7; TRBD1 aligns across 11 bases. The CDR3 covers 14 residues. The J segment lost 5 bases and the V segment lost 0 bases, leaving 3 bases of the junction unmatched. Germline V gives CDR1 GTSNPN, CDR2 SVGIG (reference sequence). The sequenced part of the CDR3 DNA is TGTGCCTGGAGTGTAGGACAGGGGGCGGACGAG. Translated: CAWSVGQGADE. The full CDR3 reads CAWSVGQGADEQYF.

To note about this clone: The read ends 3 residues before the CDR3 terminus; that terminus is restored from the germline J gene. The chain employs TRBV13 and TRBJ2-3; 7 bases match TRBD2. The length of the CDR3 is 14 residues. Germline CDR1 is PRHDT and CDR2 is FYEKMQ (reference sequence). The CDR3 DNA, read in part, is TGTGCCAGCAGCTTCGAGCGGGGAGAAGAGACG. Translation gives CASSFERGEET. The complete CDR3 reads CASSFERGEETQYF.

Comment on this clone: The read finishes 3 residues shy of the CDR3 end, and the germline J gene is used to complete it. This sequence joins TRBV5-1 and TRBJ1-4; D might be TRBD1 (6 bases). In germline, CDR1 is SGHRS, CDR2 YFSETQ. The CDR3 is 14 residues long. The covered CDR3 bases are TGCGCCAGCAGCGAGGGGGTTCGTTATTCACCA. Translating it yields CASSEGVRYSP. The CDR3 reads in full as CASSEGVRYSPLFF.

In regard to this clone: The missing CDR3 end, 3 residues past where the read stops, is filled in from the germline J gene. The gene calls are TRBV5-1 and TRBJ2-1; TRBD2 matches 13 bases. CDR1 and CDR2 from the germline V gene are SGHRS and YFSETQ. V lost 4 bases and J lost 0; bases outside the gene matches: 7. This CDR3 region has 18 residues. The part of the CDR3 DNA that was read is TGCGCCAGCAGCCCGGGACTAGCGGGGTTTAGCTCCTACAATGAG. The encoded protein is CASSPGLAGFSSYNE. In full, the CDR3 is CASSPGLAGFSSYNEQFF. The complete variable domain, with remaining parts taken from reference TRBV5-1 and TRBJ2-1, reads KAGVTQTPRYLIKTRGQQVTLSCSPISGHRSVSWYQQTPGQGLQFLFEYFSETQRNKGNFPGRFSGRQFSNSRSEMNVSTLELGDSALYLCASSPGLAGFSSYNEQFFGPGTRLTVL.

The DNA read from the CDR3 is TGTGCCAGCTCACCACCGGAACAGGCCTCCGAC. Its protein is CASSPPEQASD. The whole CDR3 sequence reads CASSPPEQASDYTF. The chain uses TRBV18 and TRBJ1-2; possible D gene TRBD1, 5 bases. Coverage ceases 3 residues before the CDR3 finishes, and the germline J gene fills in the end. From germline, CDR1 is KGHSH and CDR2 LQKENI. CDR3 length equals 14 residues.

The covered CDR3 bases are TGTGCCAGCAGCCTACTACGGAATGAG. This sequence encodes CASSLLRNE. The whole CDR3 sequence is CASSLLRNEQFF. The gene calls are TRBV5-6 and TRBJ2-1; no clear D gene. The CDR3 end is not reached by the read, which stops 3 residues before it; the germline J gene fills it in. The V gene lost 4 bases and the J gene lost 7 bases, with 9 bases spanning the gap. Per the germline V gene, CDR1 is SGHDT and CDR2 is YYEEEE. The CDR3 is 12 residues long.

As for this clone: With the read ending 3 residues before the CDR3 end, the germline J gene is used to fill in that end. This sequence joins TRBV5-1 and TRBJ1-2; 7 bases match TRBD1. Germline lookup yields CDR1 SGHRS and CDR2 YFSETQ. The CDR3 is 15 amino acids. J was trimmed by 4 bases and V by 2 bases; bases with no gene match: 8. CDR3 DNA (partial): TGCGCCAGCAGCTTATTTGACAGGGCGAGCTATGGC. Protein sequence: CASSLFDRASYG. The whole CDR3 sequence reads CASSLFDRASYGYTF. The variable domain in full, with the rest retrieved from reference TRBV5-1 and TRBJ1-2, is KAGVTQTPRYLIKTRGQQVTLSCSPISGHRSVSWYQQTPGQGLQFLFEYFSETQRNKGNFPGRFSGRQFSNSRSEMNVSTLELGDSALYLCASSLFDRASYGYTFGSGTRLTVV.

The covered CDR3 bases are TGTGCCAGCAGACGGAGGGCCGGGGGGAATGAG. This codes for CASRRRAGGNE. The CDR3 as a whole reads CASRRRAGGNEQFF. The chain couples TRBV5-6 to TRBJ2-1; 7 bases are a match to TRBD2. The read ends 3 residues early relative to the CDR3; the germline J gene fills the gap. CDR1 and CDR2 (germline): SGHDT, YYEEEE. V was clipped by 5 bases and J by 7 bases; unmatched bases: 9. The CDR3 extends over 14 amino acids. The full variable domain, in which reference TRBV5-6 and TRBJ2-1 provide the parts outside the CDR3, is DAGVTQSPTHLIKTRGQQVTLRCSPKSGHDTVSWYQQALGQGPQFIFQYYEEEERQRGNFPDRFSGHQFPNYSSELNVNALLLGDSALYLCASRRRAGGNEQFFGPGTRLTVL.

About this clone itself: The read terminates 3 residues ahead of where the CDR3 ends, so the germline J gene completes it. This chain uses TRBV7-9 with TRBJ1-2; unclear D gene. The CDR3 consists of 14 residues. Trimming removed 3 bases from V and 6 bases from J, with 14 bases in between. The V gene's germline CDR1 is SEHNR and CDR2 FQNEAQ (reference sequence). CDR3 loop: CASSFGEVVDGYTF. Partial CDR3 DNA: TGTGCCAGCAGCTTTGGTGAGGTTGTCGATGGC.

As concerns this clone: With the read ending 3 residues before the CDR3 end, the germline J gene is used to fill in that end. V and J are TRBV20-1 and TRBJ2-5; 7 bases line up with TRBD1. CDR1 is DFQATT, CDR2 SNEGSKA, per germline (reference sequence). J lost 5 bases, V lost 1 base, and 7 bases had no gene match. This CDR3 region has 14 residues. CDR3 residues: CSARGGQERETQYF. The covered CDR3 bases are TGCAGTGCTAGAGGCGGACAGGAAAGGGAGACC.

Concerning this clone itself: The CDR3 is cut off 3 residues early in the read; its end comes from the germline J gene. J is TRBJ2-4 and V is TRBV20-1; 9 bases agree with TRBD1. Germline V gives CDR1 DFQATT, CDR2 SNEGSKA (reference sequence). The length of the CDR3 is 14 residues. The trim removed 5 bases at V and 1 base at J, leaving 3 bases unmatched. The CDR3 bases that were read are TGCAGTGCTCATGGACAGGGGGCCAAAAACATT. Translated: CSAHGQGAKNI. Given in full, the CDR3 is CSAHGQGAKNIQYF.

For this clone: Read sequence stops 3 residues before the CDR3 end, and the germline J gene provides the missing end. This chain joins TRBV5-1 and TRBJ2-2, with TRBD2 matching over 7 bases. V lost 0 bases and J lost 0; bases outside the gene matches: 8. Per germline, CDR1 SGHRS and CDR2 YFSETQ. The CDR3 runs to 18 residues. Incomplete CDR3 DNA: TGCGCCAGCAGCTTGGGTTGGGGAGCGGGGACGAACACCGGGGAG. Translating gives CASSLGWGAGTNTGE. The CDR3, in full, reads CASSLGWGAGTNTGELFF.

Worth noting for this clone: Read data end 3 residues before the CDR3 end; the end is taken from the germline J gene. The V gene is TRBV5-5, the J gene TRBJ2-2; no clear D gene. V lost 0 bases to trimming and J lost 6 bases, with 6 bases between them. Germline V gene sequence: CDR1 SGHKS, CDR2 YYEKEE (reference sequence). This CDR3 region has 13 residues. The CDR3 sequence is CASSLEVSGELFF. The sequenced part of the CDR3 DNA is TGTGCCAGCAGCTTGGAGGTCTCCGGGGAG.

Comments on this clone: Read coverage stops 3 residues before the CDR3 terminus; the germline J gene supplies the remainder. The chain is built from TRBV2 and TRBJ2-1; 7 bases map to TRBD2. The CDR3 totals 15 residues. V gave up 4 bases and J gave up 1 base; unmatched junction bases: 4. CDR1 is SNHLY, CDR2 FYNNEI, per germline. The CDR3 here is CASSVTSPSYNEQFF. Partial CDR3 DNA: TGTGCCAGCAGTGTGACTAGCCCGTCCTACAATGAG.

As concerns this clone: The CDR3 goes on 3 residues after the read ends, and that part is filled in from the germline J gene. The rearrangement links TRBV7-2 to TRBJ1-2; no definite D call. The CDR3 is made up of 11 amino acids. Germline assignment: CDR1 SGHTA and CDR2 FQGNSA. This CDR3 reads CASSLEGGYTF. The CDR3 bases that were read are TGTGCCAGCAGCTTAGAAGGGGGC. The full variable domain, in which reference TRBV7-2 and TRBJ1-2 provide the parts outside the CDR3, is GAGVSQSPSNKVTEKGKDVELRCDPISGHTALYWYRQSLGQGLEFLIYFQGNSAPDKSGLPSDRFSAERTGGSVSTLTIQRTQQEDSAVYLCASSLEGGYTFGSGTRLTVV.

In the case of this clone: Read data end 3 residues before the CDR3 end; the end is taken from the germline J gene. The chain uses TRBV19 and TRBJ2-7, with 7 bases aligning to TRBD2. From germline, CDR1 is LNHDA and CDR2 SQIVND (reference sequence). The CDR3 loop spans 12 amino acids. V dropped 2 bases and J dropped 6; count of bases not matched to a gene: 1. CDR3 residues: CASSISGVEQYF. The part of the CDR3 DNA that was read is TGTGCCAGTAGTATAAGCGGGGTCGAG.

With regard to this clone: Read coverage stops 3 residues before the CDR3 terminus; the germline J gene supplies the remainder. This rearrangement joins TRBV14 to TRBJ2-7, with 9 bases fitting TRBD1. V lost 2 bases and J lost 4; bases outside the gene matches: 9. The CDR3 sequence is 16 residues long. Germline CDR1 SGHDN, CDR2 FVKESK. The CDR3 bases that were read are TGTGCCAGCAGCCAACCTGCCTGGACAGGGGCTTACGAG. It translates to CASSQPAWTGAYE. Given in full, the CDR3 is CASSQPAWTGAYEQYF.

Partial CDR3 DNA: TGCAGTGCTCCGGGACTAGCGGGAGATCTGCAAGAGACC. It encodes CSAPGLAGDLQET. From start to end, the CDR3 is CSAPGLAGDLQETQYF. The chain employs TRBV20-1 and TRBJ2-5; 14 positions match TRBD2. The CDR3 end falls 3 residues outside the read, so it is completed with the germline J gene. Germline values: CDR1 DFQATT, CDR2 SNEGSKA (reference sequence). V gave up 5 bases and J gave up 2 bases; unmatched junction bases: 7. The CDR3 runs to 16 residues.

A note on this clone: The missing CDR3 end, 3 residues past where the read stops, is filled in from the germline J gene. The chain recombines TRBV2 with TRBJ1-5; 9 bases are a match to TRBD1. Germline trimming cut 5 bases from V and 7 bases from J; bases unmatched to any gene: 6. Per germline, CDR1 SNHLY and CDR2 FYNNEI. The CDR3 covers 14 residues. CDR3 sequence reads: CASSITGGQQPQHF. The covered CDR3 bases are TGTGCCAGCAGTATAACAGGGGGCCAACAGCCC.

A remark on this clone: The CDR3 end lies 3 residues beyond the end of the read and is filled in from the germline J gene. The chain couples TRBV7-3 to TRBJ2-2; D is perhaps TRBD1 (5 bases). V was pared by 1 base and J by 1 base, with 13 bases between. Per the germline V gene, CDR1 is SGHTA and CDR2 is FQGTGA. CDR3 size: 17 residues. CDR3: CASSLKGYLGNTGELFF. The CDR3 bases that were read are TGTGCCAGCAGCTTAAAGGGGTATCTAGGGAACACCGGGGAG.

Turning to this clone: Read data end 3 residues before the CDR3 end; the end is taken from the germline J gene. J is TRBJ2-5 and V is TRBV7-2, with 8 bases lining up with TRBD1. V shed 5 bases and J 5 bases; nucleotides not matched to a gene: 10. Germline V CDR1 and CDR2: SGHTA, FQGNSA. The CDR3 runs 15 residues. CDR3 amino acids: CASSAASGGWETQYF. CDR3 bases read: TGTGCCAGCAGCGCCGCCTCAGGGGGCTGGGAGACC.

As to this clone: The CDR3 goes on 3 residues after the read ends, and that part is filled in from the germline J gene. The V call is TRBV19, the J call TRBJ1-5; D unclear. The germline gives CDR1 LNHDA, CDR2 SQIVND (reference sequence). CDR3 length equals 14 residues. The V and J ends lost 3 bases and 1 base respectively, with 7 bases between them. CDR3 sequence: CASSIFRSNQPQHF. The CDR3 DNA, read in part, is TGTGCCAGTAGTATCTTCCGGAGCAATCAGCCC.

Partial CDR3 DNA: TGTGCCAGCAGTTTGGTCCCGGGACTAGTG. As protein: CASSLVPGLV. In full, the CDR3 is CASSLVPGLVAFF. The genes are TRBV28 and TRBJ1-1, with D possibly being TRBD1 (5 bases). The CDR3 goes on 3 residues after the read ends, and that part is filled in from the germline J gene. The CDR3 runs to 13 residues. Germline CDR1 is MDHEN and CDR2 is SYDVKM. The complete variable domain, with remaining parts taken from reference TRBV28 and TRBJ1-1, reads DVKVTQSSRYLVKRTGEKVFLECVQDMDHENMFWYRQDPGLGLRLIYFSYDVKMKEKGDIPEGYSVSREKKERFSLILESASTNQTSMYLCASSLVPGLVAFFGQGTRLTVV.

A word on this clone: Read data end 3 residues before the CDR3 end; the end is taken from the germline J gene. The chain combines TRBV5-1 with TRBJ1-2; possible D gene TRBD1, 5 bases. Trimming removed 4 bases at V and 5 bases at J, with 15 bases between. The germline V gene has CDR1 SGHRS and CDR2 YFSETQ. CDR3 length: 14 amino acids. CDR3 DNA, as far as it was read: TGCGCCAGCAGCCCCGGGGGAGCACGTTATGGC. It specifies CASSPGGARYG. The whole CDR3 protein is CASSPGGARYGYTF.

As for this clone: The read terminates 3 residues before the CDR3 end, so the remaining end is supplied by the germline J gene. The chain carries TRBV5-1 and TRBJ2-1, with TRBD2 matching over 10 bases. Losses at the gene ends were 0 bases for V and 3 bases for J; bases not matched to a gene: 0. The germline V gene has CDR1 SGHRS and CDR2 YFSETQ. This CDR3 comprises 15 residues. The CDR3 bases that were read are TGCGCCAGCAGCTTGGCTAGCGGGAGCTACAATGAG. Translation gives CASSLASGSYNE. The whole CDR3 sequence reads CASSLASGSYNEQFF.

Remarks on this clone: The observed sequence ends 3 residues before the CDR3 terminus, with the missing tail filled in from the germline J gene. V gene TRBV19 combines with J gene TRBJ1-2, with TRBD1 matching 8 bases. The CDR3 consists of 14 residues. The ends lost 1 base at V and 4 bases at J; junction bases unmatched: 2. CDR1 is LNHDA and CDR2 is SQIVND in the germline V gene (reference sequence). The CDR3 spells CASSIGTGRYGYTF. The covered CDR3 bases are TGTGCCAGTAGTATAGGGACAGGGCGCTATGGC.

Note on this clone: The sequence runs out 3 residues before the end of the CDR3; the remainder is reconstructed from the germline J gene. This chain connects TRBV5-1 to TRBJ1-6; the D is unclear. V lost 5 bases to trimming and J lost 6 bases, with 12 bases between them. This CDR3 spans 14 amino acids. Germline V CDR1 and CDR2: SGHRS, YFSETQ. CDR3 sequence: CASRSTFSNSPLHF. CDR3 bases read: TGCGCCAGCAGGTCGACATTTTCTAATTCACCC.

About this clone itself: The CDR3 is cut off 3 residues early in the read; its end comes from the germline J gene. The gene calls are TRBV2 and TRBJ1-5; possible D gene TRBD1, 5 bases. The V end was cut by 3 bases, the J end by 4 bases, with 13 bases between. The germline gives CDR1 SNHLY, CDR2 FYNNEI. The CDR3 is 15 amino acids. CDR3 DNA, as far as it was read: TGTGCCAGCAGTGATGGGGCAGGGATTAATCAGCCC. Translation gives CASSDGAGINQP. The whole CDR3 sequence is CASSDGAGINQPQHF.

A remark on this clone: The read ends 3 residues early relative to the CDR3; the germline J gene fills the gap. The chain joins TRBV7-7 to TRBJ1-2; a possible D gene is TRBD1 (5 bases). The CDR3 has 13 residues. Germline lookup yields CDR1 SSHAT and CDR2 FNYEAQ (reference sequence). The part of the CDR3 DNA that was read is TGTGCCAGCAGCCCAGGGACTAAATTAGTC. It yields the protein CASSPGTKLV. The CDR3 as a whole reads CASSPGTKLVYTF.

With regard to this clone: The read gets to within 3 residues of the CDR3 end, and the germline J gene fills in the rest. The V call is TRBV6-2 or TRBV6-3, the J call TRBJ2-1; D is perhaps TRBD1 (5 bases). In germline, CDR1 is MNHEY, CDR2 SVGEGT. Between the trimmed V and J ends, which lost 3 bases and 0 bases, there was a span of 9 bases. This CDR3 region has 15 residues. The CDR3 loop is CASSYVDSSYNEQFF. CDR3 DNA (partial): TGTGCCAGCAGTTATGTCGACAGCTCCTACAATGAG.